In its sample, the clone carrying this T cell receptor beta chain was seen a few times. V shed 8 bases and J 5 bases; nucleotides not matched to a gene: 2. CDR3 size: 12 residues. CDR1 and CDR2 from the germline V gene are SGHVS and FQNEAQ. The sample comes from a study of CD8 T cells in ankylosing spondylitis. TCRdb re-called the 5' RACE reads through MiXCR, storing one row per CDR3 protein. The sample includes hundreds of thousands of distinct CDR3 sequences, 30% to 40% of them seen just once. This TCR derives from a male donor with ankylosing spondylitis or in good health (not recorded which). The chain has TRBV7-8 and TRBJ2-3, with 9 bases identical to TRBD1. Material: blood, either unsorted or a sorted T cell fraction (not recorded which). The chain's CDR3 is CASADRGDTQYF. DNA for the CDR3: TGTGCCAGCGCGGACAGGGGAGATACGCAGTATTTT.